The entry below gives a single T cell receptor beta chain sequence along with its context. No cognate antigen has been identified for it. The input lacks base qualities; no much larger clone sits a single base away. This sample is drawn from a study of blood T cell repertoires in COVID-19 (dated by TCRdb to the early 2020s). At the level of the whole study: Samples from collaborators originated in the United States, Italy and Spain and spanned both the acute and convalescent phases of COVID-19. The prospective study material was composed of cDNA or gDNA derived from T cells, B-cell-depleted T cells, or PBMCs. Deeply sampled blood TCRbeta repertoires from subjects exposed to, actively infected with, or recovered from COVID-19 were included in the dataset. The repertoires were released in a freely available public database intended as a resource for research on the immune response to SARS-CoV-2. Samples were obtained from the ongoing ImmuneRACE study (first 160 participants) and from 1,254 subjects provided by 6 global collaborators. Sample metadata almost always included a de-identified subject ID, COVID-19 status, age in years and sex. Where HLA class I and class II types were available, the types were taken from metadata supplied by the sample provider, not from assay-based typing. What the study reported, not specific to this receptor: Clinical and demographic metadata were provided uncurated, with the amount varying by source and participant.

Enrolling through a virtual design, the prospective study's participants ranged in age from roughly 18 to 89 years and lived across 20 to 30 United States geographic areas. Cohort assignment in the prospective study relied on participant-reported clinical history from a screening survey and a study questionnaire. Exposed participants were defined as having been in contact with someone with a PCR-confirmed or clinician-diagnosed COVID-19 case within 2 weeks of study entry. In the prospective study, whole blood, serum and a nasopharyngeal or oropharyngeal swab were collected from each participant by mobile phlebotomists. Additional blood draws and questionnaires over a roughly two-month period could optionally be provided by prospective study participants. Prospective study blood samples were shipped either frozen or at room temperature before DNA extraction. TCRbeta CDR3 regions were amplified from genomic DNA using the immunoSEQ Assay, a bias-controlled multiplex PCR. The paper's processing steps were these. The number of nucleated cells in each sample was estimated by amplification of reference gene primers within the assay. To quantify the absolute abundance of each unique TCRbeta CDR3 rearrangement, sequence reads were collapsed and filtered. Productive Simpson clonality was computed per sample as the square root of Simpson's diversity index over productive rearrangements. TCRdb carries this immuneACCESS record with in-frame sequences only. Its versions omit some clonotypes, under half of them owing to an unresolved V gene in the studies checked, with the rest unexplained. V and J calls and clone size are as listed in that table; D and trimming were resolved from the DNA. The sample records fewer than 400,000 clones, about 85% of which are singletons. The top ten hold over 1.5% of the sample.

There are 15 amino acids in the CDR3, from cysteine to phenylalanine inclusive. Only the CDR3 part of the read is kept: 45 bases, read in frame from the first base. V lost 4 bases and J lost 7 bases; the stretch between them is 14 bases long. CDR1 and CDR2 (LGHDT, YNNKEL) derive from the germline V gene (reference sequence). Specimen: PBMCs or T cells enriched from blood (not recorded which). The TCR sequence derives from a woman in her twenties or thirties who had been exposed to COVID-19. The chain uses TRBV3-1 (or the pseudogene TRBV3-2) and TRBJ1-6; TRBD1 is a possible D gene, resting on 5 matching bases. The CDR3 has the sequence CASSPRRGRNSPLHF. At the DNA level, the sequence is TGTGCCAGCAGCCCTCGACGGGGGAGGAATTCACCCCTCCACTTT.